This TCR beta chain was sequenced for a study of blood T cell repertoires in COVID-19. Study background: From the United States, Italy and Spain came samples of acute and convalescent COVID-19. The cDNA or gDNA used as material had been derived from T cells, B-cell-depleted T cells, or PBMCs.

Per the study methods: How many nucleated cells were present was estimated from reference gene primer amplification. Produced via immunoSEQ multiplex PCR; TCRdb's table is partial and in-frame only. V, J and clone size are those of that table, while D and trimming were read from the DNA. The sample consists of some 350,000 clones, under 95% of them appearing once. This clone was counted once. Germline V CDR1 and CDR2: KGHSH, LQKENI. With V trimmed by 3 bases and J by 4 bases, 16 bases remained unmatched. The CDR3 covers 19 residues. The sequencing sample was made of peripheral blood. V usage is TRBV18 and J usage is TRBJ2-3; 10 nucleotides match TRBD2. The origin of this receptor is a woman between 18 and 29 years old who had recovered from COVID-19. CDR3 sequence reads: CASSPWVTSGTIQADTQYF. The CDR3 DNA sequence: TGTGCCAGCTCACCGTGGGTCACTAGCGGGACAATTCAGGCAGATACGCAGTATTTT. The full variable domain, with the rest looked up from reference TRBV18 and TRBJ2-3, is NAGVMQNPRHLVRRRGQEARLRCSPMKGHSHVYWYRQLPEEGLKFMVYLQKENIIDESGMPKERFSAEFPKEGPSILRIQQVVRGDSAAYFCASSPWVTSGTIQADTQYFGPGTRLTVL.